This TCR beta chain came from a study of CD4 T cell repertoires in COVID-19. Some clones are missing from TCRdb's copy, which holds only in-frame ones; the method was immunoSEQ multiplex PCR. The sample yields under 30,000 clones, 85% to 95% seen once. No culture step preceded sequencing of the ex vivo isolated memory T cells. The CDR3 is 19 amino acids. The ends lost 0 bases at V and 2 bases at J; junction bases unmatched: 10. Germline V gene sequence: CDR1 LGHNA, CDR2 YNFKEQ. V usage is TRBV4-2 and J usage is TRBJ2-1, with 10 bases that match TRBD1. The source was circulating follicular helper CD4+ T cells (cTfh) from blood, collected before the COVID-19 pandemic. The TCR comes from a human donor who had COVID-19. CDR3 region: CASSQDWWAGQGAYNEQFF. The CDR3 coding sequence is TGTGCCAGCAGCCAAGATTGGTGGGCAGGACAGGGGGCCTACAATGAGCAGTTCTTC.